What follows are 6 T cell receptor beta chains derived from one specimen sequenced in a study of spatial heterogeneity in lung cancer. Each CDR3 protein is one row after TCRdb ran MiXCR on the 5' RACE reads. This sample yields roughly 1,100 distinct CDR3 sequences, of which 6.4% are seen a single time; about an eighth belongs to the top ten. Time point here: sample taken at primary tumor resection. Frozen PBMC, nontumor lung or tumor provided whole RNA, which was sequenced unsorted. This material consisted of normal lung tissue next to the tumor, taken at surgery. The receptor set was obtained from a male donor with early-stage non-small cell lung cancer.

Ten or more counts support this clonotype. The chain links TRBV20-1 to TRBJ2-3, with D uncertain. This CDR3 has 12 amino acids. Germline V gives CDR1 DFQATT, CDR2 SNEGSKA (reference sequence). The CDR3 reads CSAGPSTDTQYF. CDR3 sequence (DNA): TGCAGCGCTGGACCTAGCACAGATACGCAGTATTTT.

By sample share, this clonotype is large. The V call is TRBV6-6, the J call TRBJ2-3; D call uncertain. V was pared by 4 bases and J by 2 bases, with 10 bases between. This CDR3 has 14 residues. Germline CDR1 MNHNY, CDR2 SVGAGI (reference sequence). The DNA of the CDR3 is TGTGCCAGCAGTTCAGCCCAGGACACAGATACGCAGTATTTT. This encodes CASSSAQDTDTQYF.

This clonotype qualifies as medium-sized. V and J are TRBV27 and TRBJ2-7; D uncertain. Germline values: CDR1 MNHEY, CDR2 SMNVEV (reference sequence). The CDR3 has 12 residues. V was cut by 4 bases and J by 6 bases, with 10 bases left in between. The CDR3, as DNA: TGTGCCAGCAGTTCTCCGCCTCTCGAGCAGTACTTC. Protein sequence: CASSSPPLEQYF.

In its sample, this clonotype ranks as medium-sized (0.01 to 0.1%). The chain employs TRBV6-5 and TRBJ2-5; D unclear. Germline lookup yields CDR1 MNHEY and CDR2 SVGAGI. V was pared by 4 bases and J by 1 base, with 10 bases between. The length of the CDR3 is 14 residues. This CDR3 reads CASSSPRTQETQYF. CDR3 sequence (DNA): TGTGCCAGCAGTTCCCCCCGGACCCAAGAGACCCAGTACTTC.

Within the sample, this clonotype is large (0.1 to 1%). Sequence at one end of the junction differs from germline and may be a read error. The J gene is TRBJ2-5, the V gene TRBV28; D remains ambiguous. The germline gives CDR1 MDHEN, CDR2 SYDVKM. The CDR3 loop spans 12 amino acids. The CDR3 is CASRLPPAAPDF. Here the CDR3 DNA reads TGTGCCAGCAGACTTCCGCCGGCAGCCCCGGACTTC.

By proportion, this clonotype is medium-sized. A much larger clone differs from this one at a single base, so this may be a read error. For the CDR3, the DNA is TGTGCCAGCAGCAAACCGGTACTAGCAGATGAGCAGTTCTTC. Protein product: CASSKPVLADEQFF. The chain recombines TRBV7-9 with TRBJ2-1; D is possibly TRBD2 (6 bases). This CDR3 region has 14 residues. The V end lost 5 bases, the J end lost 8 bases, and 16 bases lay between the germline ends. Germline V CDR1 and CDR2: SEHNR, FQNEAQ (reference sequence). Full variable domain (outside the CDR3, taken from reference TRBV7-9 and TRBJ2-1): DTGVSQNPRHKITKRGQNVTFRCDPISEHNRLYWYRQTLGQGPEFLTYFQNEAQLEKSRLLSDRFSAERPKGSFSTLEIQRTEQGDSAMYLCASSKPVLADEQFFGPGTRLTVL.